The clone carrying this T cell receptor beta chain was observed a single time. The authors' processing: Scientists estimated how many nucleated cells there were by amplifying reference gene primers. TCRdb keeps only in-frame clones here, not all; method: immunoSEQ multiplex PCR. V and J calls and clone size are copied from that table; D and trimming were computed from the DNA. Found here are more than 200,000 clones, about 85% of them singletons; the top ten hold 3%. These data belong to a study of blood T cell repertoires in COVID-19. V dropped 4 bases and J dropped 8 bases, with 27 bases sitting between them. The length of the CDR3 is 17 residues. Germline values: CDR1 SGHNT, CDR2 YYREEE (reference sequence).

The chain couples TRBV5-4 to TRBJ1-2, with unresolved D. The TCR comes from a young man with active or convalescent COVID-19. Sequenced material: peripheral blood. The CDR3 spells CASSNDIGRMTFLGYTF. DNA of the CDR3: TGTGCCAGCAGCAATGACATTGGGAGGATGACTTTTCTCGGCTACACCTTC.